This T cell receptor (beta chain) comes out of a study of blood T cell repertoires in COVID-19. In the study overall: Samples taken during acute and convalescent COVID-19 were collected in the United States, Italy and Spain. PBMCs, B-cell-depleted T cells, or T cells provided the cDNA or gDNA that made up the material.

The CDR3 consists of 15 residues. The germline CDR1 and CDR2 sequences are SNHLY and FYNNEI. J lost 2 bases, V lost 1 base, and 0 bases had no gene match. Per the authors' pipeline: Reference gene primer amplification in the assay estimated nucleated cell counts. Sequencing was performed with immunoSEQ multiplex PCR; in TCRdb, only in-frame clones are kept and a portion is missing. V and J calls and clone size are given by that table; D and trimming were obtained from the DNA. Of tens of thousands of clones detected, roughly 90% appear once; the ten largest clones hold 3.9%. This sequence was found in a human donor in a cohort sampled during active COVID-19. Sequencing was performed on peripheral blood. The V gene is TRBV2, the J gene TRBJ1-3, with 9 bases aligning to TRBD1. The CDR3 coding sequence is TGTGCCAGCAGTGAAGGGACAGGGGCTGGAAACACCATATATTTT. This sequence encodes CASSEGTGAGNTIYF.